This T cell receptor beta chain was sequenced in a study of Tregs in tolerant kidney transplant recipients. Turning to the study itself: Mixed chimerism was transient after nonmyeloablative marrow transplants from related graft donors. Study conclusions and caveats: Nucleotide sequences could not be compared across some patients' samples due to primer changes. In tolerant patients, donor-specific Tregs outgrew total Tregs, suggesting antigen-driven expansion.

Assay: immunoSEQ multiplex PCR; the TCRdb copy retains only in-frame clones and omits some. Its listing shows approximately 35,000 clones. Points on this clone: As yet, its antigen is unknown. Read data end 3 residues before the CDR3 end; the end is taken from the germline J gene.

The CDR3 is 15 residues long. Trimming took 5 bases from V and 0 from J, leaving 17 bases between them. Germline assignment: CDR1 DFQATT and CDR2 SNEGSKA (reference sequence). Unstimulated Tregs (CD4+CD25+CD127-) and CD4+CD25- non-Tregs were sorted from PBMCs. The clonotype comes from a human donor who received a combined kidney and bone marrow transplant. The chain links TRBV20-1 to TRBJ2-7; a possible D gene is TRBD1 (6 bases). The input for sequencing was CD8+ T cells from blood, taken before the transplant. The CDR3 protein is CSADPRGHSSYEQYF. The CDR3 bases that were read are TGCAGTGCTGACCCCAGGGGACATAGCTCCTACGAG.